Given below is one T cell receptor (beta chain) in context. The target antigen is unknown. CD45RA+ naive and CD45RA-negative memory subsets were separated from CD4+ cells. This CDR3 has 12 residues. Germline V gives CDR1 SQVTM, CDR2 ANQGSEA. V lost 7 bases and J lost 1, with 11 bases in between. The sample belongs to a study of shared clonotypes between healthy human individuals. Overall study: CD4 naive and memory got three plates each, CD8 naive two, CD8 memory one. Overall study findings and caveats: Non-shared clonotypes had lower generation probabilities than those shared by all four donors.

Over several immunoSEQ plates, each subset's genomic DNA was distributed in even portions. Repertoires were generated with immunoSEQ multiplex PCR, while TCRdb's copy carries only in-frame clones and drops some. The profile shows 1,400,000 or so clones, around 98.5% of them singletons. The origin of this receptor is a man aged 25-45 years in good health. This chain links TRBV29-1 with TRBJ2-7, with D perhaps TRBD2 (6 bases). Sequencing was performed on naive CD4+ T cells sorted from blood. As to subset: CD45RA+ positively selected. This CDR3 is CSGGEQSYEQYF. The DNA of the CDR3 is TGCAGCGGGGGGGAGCAGTCCTACGAGCAGTACTTC.